This T cell receptor beta chain was captured by sequencing in a study of blood T cell repertoires in COVID-19. Across the whole study: Samples representing acute and convalescent COVID-19 were sourced from the United States, Italy and Spain. In each case, the material was cDNA or gDNA derived from T cells, B-cell-depleted T cells, or PBMCs.

In the source study's methods: Reference gene primer amplification gave nucleated cell count estimates. Measured with immunoSEQ multiplex PCR; TCRdb has only the in-frame clones, and not every one. V, J and clone size are those of that table, while D and trimming were read from the DNA. Of approximately 400,000 clones in the sample, 88% were seen once. CDR1 and CDR2 (germline): KGHSH, LQKENI. The CDR3 length is 16 residues. The J segment lost 5 bases and the V segment lost 3 bases, leaving 5 bases of the junction unmatched. Seattle patient enrollment occurred during active infection, with longitudinal follow-up thereafter.

The genes are TRBV18 and TRBJ2-2; 11 bases are a match to TRBD1. The sequence was obtained from a woman aged 45-65 years with COVID-19, enrolled during active disease. The sample taken for sequencing was peripheral blood. The CDR3, as DNA: TGTGCCAGCTCACCGGGGACAGGGGGAAGAACCGGGGAGCTGTTTTTT. The encoded protein is CASSPGTGGRTGELFF.